Each of the 4 T cell receptor beta chains below was sequenced from the same sample in a study of Ad26.COV2.S vaccination and SARS-CoV-2 variants. This table comes from immunoSEQ multiplex PCR, and its TCRdb copy is limited to in-frame clones, with some not included. The sample contains roughly 700,000 clones, 89% of which appear only once. The treatment is: roughly 19 received Ad26.COV2.S at low or high dose, single or two shots; several received placebo; per-sample allocation not given. Collection of the samples took place on day 63 after the first injection of vaccine or placebo. Specimen: peripheral blood, collected in a trial of Ad26.COV2.S vaccine versus placebo. The origin of the receptors is a person aged 18-65 years who received the Ad26.COV2.S COVID-19 vaccine or a placebo.

The V gene is TRBV2, the J gene TRBJ1-6; D possibly corresponds to TRBD1 (5 bases). This CDR3 comprises 14 residues. With 1 base removed from V and 8 bases from J, the gap between germline ends came to 9 bases. CDR1 SNHLY and CDR2 FYNNEI come from the germline V gene. CDR3 DNA: TGTGCCAGCAGTGAAGACAGGAAACATTCACCCCTCCACTTT. As protein: CASSEDRKHSPLHF.

J is TRBJ2-7 and V is TRBV6-5; possibly TRBD2 for D (5 bases). The germline V gene encodes CDR1 MNHEY and CDR2 SVGAGI. The CDR3 consists of 15 residues. V lost 3 bases to trimming and J lost 2 bases, with 14 bases between them. In DNA form, the CDR3 reads TGTGCCAGCAGTTATAGGGTTGGACTCACCTACGAGCAGTACTTC. This translates into CASSYRVGLTYEQYF.

This clone showed up just a few times. The chain combines TRBV5-1 with TRBJ2-5, with TRBD2 matching over 7 bases. Trimming took 5 bases from V and 5 from J; bases not matched to a gene: 12. CDR3 length equals 15 residues. CDR1 and CDR2 (germline): SGHRS, YFSETQ. The CDR3 DNA is TGCGCCAGCAGGGGAGGGTTAAGTGAATGGGAGACCCAGTACTTC. Amino acids: CASRGGLSEWETQYF.

This rearrangement joins TRBV11-3 to TRBJ2-7; D uncertain. V lost 0 bases to trimming and J lost 2 bases, with 14 bases between them. There are 16 residues in the CDR3. Germline CDR1 SGHNT, CDR2 YENEEA. DNA of the CDR3: TGTGCCAGCAGCTTAGATGGCCGAAGGCAGACCTACGAGCAGTACTTC. Its protein is CASSLDGRRQTYEQYF. Filled out from reference TRBV11-3 and TRBJ2-7, the complete variable domain reads EAGVVQSPRYKIIEKKQPVAFWCNPISGHNTLYWYLQNLGQGPELLIRYENEEAVDDSQLPKDRFSAERLKGVDSTLKIQPAELGDSAVYLCASSLDGRRQTYEQYFGPGTRLTVT.